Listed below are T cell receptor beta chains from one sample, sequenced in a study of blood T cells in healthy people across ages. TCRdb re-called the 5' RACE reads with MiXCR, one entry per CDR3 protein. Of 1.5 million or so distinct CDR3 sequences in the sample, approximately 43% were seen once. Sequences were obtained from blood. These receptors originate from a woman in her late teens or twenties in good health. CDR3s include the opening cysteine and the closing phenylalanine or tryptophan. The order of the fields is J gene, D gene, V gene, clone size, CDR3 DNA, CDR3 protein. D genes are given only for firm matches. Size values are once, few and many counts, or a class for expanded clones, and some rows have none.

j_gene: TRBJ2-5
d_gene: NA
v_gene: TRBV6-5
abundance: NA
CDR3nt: TGTGCCAGCAGTTCGCCTGGGGCCGGGAAGACCCAGTACTTC
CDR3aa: CASSSPGAGKTQYF

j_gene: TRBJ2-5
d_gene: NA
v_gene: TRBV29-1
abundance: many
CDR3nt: TGCAGCGTTGATCGTCGGGGGAGGCAAGAGACCCAGTACTTC
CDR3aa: CSVDRRGRQETQYF

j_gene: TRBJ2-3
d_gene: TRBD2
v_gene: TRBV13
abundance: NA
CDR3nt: TGTGCCAGCAGCTTAGTACCAGCGGGGGGGCCAGATACGCAGTATTTT
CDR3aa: CASSLVPAGGPDTQYF

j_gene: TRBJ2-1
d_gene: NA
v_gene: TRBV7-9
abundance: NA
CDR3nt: TGTGCCAGCAGCGAAATCGGGGGTGAGCAGTTCTTC
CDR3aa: CASSEIGGEQFF

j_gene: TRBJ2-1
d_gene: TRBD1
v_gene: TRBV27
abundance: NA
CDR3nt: TGTGCCAGCAGTTTATGGACAGGCCCCCAAGAGACCCAGTTCTTC
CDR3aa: CASSLWTGPQETQFF

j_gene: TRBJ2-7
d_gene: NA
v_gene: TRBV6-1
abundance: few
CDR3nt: TGTGCCAGCAGAGATACAGAGAGCTCCTACAATGAGCAGTACTTC
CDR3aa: CASRDTESSYNEQYF

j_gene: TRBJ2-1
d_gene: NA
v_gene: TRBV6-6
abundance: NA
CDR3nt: TGTGCCAGCGGGGACGGATCCTACAATGAGCAGTTCTTC
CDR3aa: CASGDGSYNEQFF

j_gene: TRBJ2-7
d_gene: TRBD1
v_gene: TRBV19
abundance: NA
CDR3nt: TGTGCCAGTAGGGACCGGGACAGGGACGAGCAGTACTTC
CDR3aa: CASRDRDRDEQYF

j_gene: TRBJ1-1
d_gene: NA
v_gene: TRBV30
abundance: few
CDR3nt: TGTGCCTGGATGGCCCGGACAACCCGAATTGAAGCTTTCTTT
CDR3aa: CAWMARTTRIEAFF

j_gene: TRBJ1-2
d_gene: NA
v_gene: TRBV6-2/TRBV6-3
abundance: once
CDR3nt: TGTGCCAGCAGCCCACGACACCTTAACTATGGCTACACCTTC
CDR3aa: CASSPRHLNYGYTF

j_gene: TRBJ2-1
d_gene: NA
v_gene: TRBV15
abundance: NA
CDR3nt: TGTGCCACCAGAGGACAGTTACACTACAATGAGCAGTTCTTC
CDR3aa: CATRGQLHYNEQFF

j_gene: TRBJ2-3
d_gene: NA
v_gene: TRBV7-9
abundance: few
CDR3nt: TGTGCCAGCAGCTTAGACGGCAGTAGCACAGATACGCAGTATTTT
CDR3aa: CASSLDGSSTDTQYF

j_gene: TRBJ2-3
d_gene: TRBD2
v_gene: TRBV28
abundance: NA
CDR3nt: TGTGCCAGCAGTTTGCAGGCTGTGCGGGAGGTTGGAATTGTAGATACGCAGTATTTT
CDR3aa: CASSLQAVREVGIVDTQYF

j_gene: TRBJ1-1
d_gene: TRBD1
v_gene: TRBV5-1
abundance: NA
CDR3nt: TGCGCTAGCAGCGTCCTGACAGGGGGCGAAAACACTGAAGCTTTCTTT
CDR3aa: CASSVLTGGENTEAFF

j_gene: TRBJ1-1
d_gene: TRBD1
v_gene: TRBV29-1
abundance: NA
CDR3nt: TGCAGCGTTGAGTCCCAGGGGGAGAAGAACACTGAAGCTTTCTTT
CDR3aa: CSVESQGEKNTEAFF

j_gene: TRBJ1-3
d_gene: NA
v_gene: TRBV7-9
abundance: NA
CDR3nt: TGTGCCAGCAGCTCGGACAGTGGGCGTAGAAACACCATATATTTT
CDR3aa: CASSSDSGRRNTIYF

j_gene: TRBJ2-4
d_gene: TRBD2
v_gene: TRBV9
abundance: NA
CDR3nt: TGTGCCAGCAGCGCGGGACTAGCGGGAGAGGGGGCCAAAAACATTCAGTACTTC
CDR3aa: CASSAGLAGEGAKNIQYF

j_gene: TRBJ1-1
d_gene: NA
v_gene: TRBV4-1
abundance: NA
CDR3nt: TGCGCCAGCAACCCGGGGCTTGAAGCTTTCTTT
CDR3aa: CASNPGLEAFF

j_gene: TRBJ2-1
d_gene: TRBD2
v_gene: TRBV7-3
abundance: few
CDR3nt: TGTGCCAGCAGGTCTCGGCGGACTAGCGGTTACAATGAGCAGTTCTTC
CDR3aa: CASRSRRTSGYNEQFF

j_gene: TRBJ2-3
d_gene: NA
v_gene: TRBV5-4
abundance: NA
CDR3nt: TGTGCCAGCAGCTTGGGTGCTAGCCCAGATACGCAGTATTTT
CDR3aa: CASSLGASPDTQYF

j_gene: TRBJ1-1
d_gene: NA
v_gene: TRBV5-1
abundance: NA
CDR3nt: TGCGCCAGCAGCTTGGGACGGTTTGGTACTGAAGCTTTCTTT
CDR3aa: CASSLGRFGTEAFF

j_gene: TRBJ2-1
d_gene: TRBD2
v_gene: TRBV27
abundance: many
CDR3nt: TGTGCCAGCAGCTGGGGGGGACGCAATTACAATGAGCAGTTCTTC
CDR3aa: CASSWGGRNYNEQFF

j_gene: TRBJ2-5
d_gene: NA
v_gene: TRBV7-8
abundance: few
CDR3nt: TGTGCCAGCAGCCCAAGAGGGTTGGAGACCCAGTACTTC
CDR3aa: CASSPRGLETQYF

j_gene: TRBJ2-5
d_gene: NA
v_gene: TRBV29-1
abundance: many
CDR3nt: TGCAGCGTTCGGGACAACGGTGAGACCCAGTACTTC
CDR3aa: CSVRDNGETQYF